The subject of this entry is one TCR beta chain. The CDR3 spans 12 residues. Germline lookup yields CDR1 SQVTM and CDR2 ANQGSEA. The germline V and J ends were trimmed by 7 bases and 3 bases, with 13 bases remaining between them. Within Nashville, Tennessee resided all donors, each a Caucasian adult. The sorted-subset replicate PCRs were given about 200 ng DNA, which is tens of thousands of T cell genomes. Some clones are missing from TCRdb's copy, which holds only in-frame ones; the method was immunoSEQ multiplex PCR. The sample lists about 1.1 million clones, 77% occurring once. This record comes from a study of shared clonotypes between healthy human individuals.

The specimen was memory CD4+ T cells from PBMCs. Subset specified: CD45RA-negative fraction. This receptor was identified in a man in his late teens or twenties in good health. Some clones in this sample may be carry-over from other donors' samples. The chain uses TRBV29-1 and TRBJ2-7, with D possibly matching TRBD1 (6 bases). The CDR3 DNA follows: TGCAGCGCCGGGACATACGTCTACGAGCAGTACTTC. Its translation is CSAGTYVYEQYF.